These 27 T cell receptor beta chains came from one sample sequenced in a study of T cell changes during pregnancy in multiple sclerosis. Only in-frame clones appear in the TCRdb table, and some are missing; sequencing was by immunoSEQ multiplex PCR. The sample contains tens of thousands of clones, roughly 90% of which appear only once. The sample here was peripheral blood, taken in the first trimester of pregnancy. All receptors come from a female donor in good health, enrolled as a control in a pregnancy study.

For the CDR3, the DNA is TGTGCCAGCAGTTTAGAGCGCGGTAGGACTGAAGCTTTCTTT. Protein: CASSLERGRTEAFF. The chain couples TRBV28 to TRBJ1-1; D unresolved. This CDR3 is built from 14 residues. The germline V and J ends were trimmed by 2 bases and 5 bases, with 12 bases remaining between them. In germline, CDR1 is MDHEN, CDR2 SYDVKM.

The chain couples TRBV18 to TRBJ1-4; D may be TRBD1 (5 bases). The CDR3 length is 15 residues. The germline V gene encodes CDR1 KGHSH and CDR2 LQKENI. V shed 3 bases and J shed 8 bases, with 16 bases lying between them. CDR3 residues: CASSPRQNFGEKLFF. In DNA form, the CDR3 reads TGTGCCAGCTCACCTCGACAGAACTTTGGAGAAAAACTGTTTTTT.

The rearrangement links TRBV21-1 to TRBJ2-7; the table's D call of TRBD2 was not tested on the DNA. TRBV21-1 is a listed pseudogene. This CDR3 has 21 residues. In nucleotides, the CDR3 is TGTGCCAGCAGCAAAGTTTCCCTCCCGGGACTAGCGGGAGGGCTCTCCTACGAGCAGTACTTC. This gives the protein CASSKVSLPGLAGGLSYEQYF.

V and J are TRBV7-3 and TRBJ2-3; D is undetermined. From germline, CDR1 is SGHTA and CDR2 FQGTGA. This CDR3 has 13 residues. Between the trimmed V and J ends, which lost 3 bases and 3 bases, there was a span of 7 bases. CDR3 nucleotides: TGTGCCAGCAGCTTCAGAAGAACAGATACGCAGTATTTT. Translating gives CASSFRRTDTQYF.

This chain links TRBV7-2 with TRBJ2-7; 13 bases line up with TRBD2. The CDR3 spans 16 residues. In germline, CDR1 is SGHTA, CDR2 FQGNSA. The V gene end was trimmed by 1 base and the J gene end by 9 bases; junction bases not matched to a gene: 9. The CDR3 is CASSLGKGTSGMAQYF. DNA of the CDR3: TGTGCCAGCAGCTTAGGGAAAGGGACTAGCGGGATGGCGCAGTACTTC.

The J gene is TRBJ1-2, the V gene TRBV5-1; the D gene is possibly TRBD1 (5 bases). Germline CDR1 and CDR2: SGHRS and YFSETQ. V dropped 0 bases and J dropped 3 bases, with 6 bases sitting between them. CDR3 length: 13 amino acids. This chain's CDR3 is CASSLGDYYGYTF. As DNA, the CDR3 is TGCGCCAGCAGCTTGGGGGACTACTATGGCTACACCTTC.

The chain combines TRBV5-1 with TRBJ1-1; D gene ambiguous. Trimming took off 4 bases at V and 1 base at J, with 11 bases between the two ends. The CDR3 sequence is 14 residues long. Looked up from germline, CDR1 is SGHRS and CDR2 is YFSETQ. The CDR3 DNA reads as TGCGCCAGCAGCATCGGACTGTCGAACACTGAAGCTTTCTTT. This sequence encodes CASSIGLSNTEAFF.

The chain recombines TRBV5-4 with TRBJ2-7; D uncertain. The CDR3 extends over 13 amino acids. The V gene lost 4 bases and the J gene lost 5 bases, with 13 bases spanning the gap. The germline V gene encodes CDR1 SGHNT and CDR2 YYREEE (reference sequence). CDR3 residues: CASSLAAGDEQYF. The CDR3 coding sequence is TGTGCCAGCAGCCTCGCGGCCGGCGACGAGCAGTACTTC.

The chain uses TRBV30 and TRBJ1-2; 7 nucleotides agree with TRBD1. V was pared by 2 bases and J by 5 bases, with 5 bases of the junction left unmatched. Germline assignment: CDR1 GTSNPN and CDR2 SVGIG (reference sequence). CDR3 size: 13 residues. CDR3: CAWSTRGKYGYTF. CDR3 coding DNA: TGTGCCTGGAGTACCAGGGGGAAATATGGCTACACCTTC.

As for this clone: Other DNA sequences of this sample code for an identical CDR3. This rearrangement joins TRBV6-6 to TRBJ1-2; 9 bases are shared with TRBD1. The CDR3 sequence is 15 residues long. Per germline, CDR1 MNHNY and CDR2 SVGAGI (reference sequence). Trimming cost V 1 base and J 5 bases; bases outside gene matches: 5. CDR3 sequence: CASSYYRTGEYGYTF. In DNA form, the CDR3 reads TGTGCCAGCAGTTACTACCGGACAGGGGAATATGGCTACACCTTC.

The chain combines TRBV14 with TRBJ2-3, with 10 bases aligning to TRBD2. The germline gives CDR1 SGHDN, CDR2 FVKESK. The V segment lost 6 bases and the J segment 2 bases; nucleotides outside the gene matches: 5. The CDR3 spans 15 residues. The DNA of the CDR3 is TGTGCCAGCAGGGCTAGCGGGGGACCCACAGATACGCAGTATTTT. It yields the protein CASRASGGPTDTQYF.

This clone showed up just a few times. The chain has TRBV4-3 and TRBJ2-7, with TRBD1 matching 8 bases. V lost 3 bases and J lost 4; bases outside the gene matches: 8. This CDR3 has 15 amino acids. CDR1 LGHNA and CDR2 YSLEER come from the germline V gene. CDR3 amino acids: CASSQLQGANYEQYF. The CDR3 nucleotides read TGCGCCAGCAGCCAGCTCCAGGGGGCTAATTACGAGCAGTACTTC.

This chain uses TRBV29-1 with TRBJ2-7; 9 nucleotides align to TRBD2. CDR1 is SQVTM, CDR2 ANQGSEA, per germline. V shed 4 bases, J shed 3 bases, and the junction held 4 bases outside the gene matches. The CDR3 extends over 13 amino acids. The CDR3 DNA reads TGCAGCGTTGTGGGTAGCGGGGGCTACGAGCAGTACTTC. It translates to CSVVGSGGYEQYF.

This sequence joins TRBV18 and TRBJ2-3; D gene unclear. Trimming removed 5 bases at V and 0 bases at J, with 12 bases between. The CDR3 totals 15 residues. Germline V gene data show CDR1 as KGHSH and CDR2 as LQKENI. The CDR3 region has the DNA TGTGCCAGCTCATTACAGAGCACTAGCACAGATACGCAGTATTTT. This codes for CASSLQSTSTDTQYF. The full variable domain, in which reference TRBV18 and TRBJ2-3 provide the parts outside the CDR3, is NAGVMQNPRHLVRRRGQEARLRCSPMKGHSHVYWYRQLPEEGLKFMVYLQKENIIDESGMPKERFSAEFPKEGPSILRIQQVVRGDSAAYFCASSLQSTSTDTQYFGPGTRLTVL.

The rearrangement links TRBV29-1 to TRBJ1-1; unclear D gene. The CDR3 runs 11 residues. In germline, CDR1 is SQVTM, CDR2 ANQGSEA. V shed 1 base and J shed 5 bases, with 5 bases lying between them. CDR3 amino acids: CSVEGQTEAFF. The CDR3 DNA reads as TGCAGCGTTGAAGGGCAAACTGAAGCTTTCTTT.

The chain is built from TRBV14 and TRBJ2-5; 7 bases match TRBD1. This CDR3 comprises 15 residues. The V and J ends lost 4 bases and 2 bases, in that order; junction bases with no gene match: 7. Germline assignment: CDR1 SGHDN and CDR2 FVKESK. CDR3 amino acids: CASSPGTVQQETQYF. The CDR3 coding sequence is TGTGCCAGCAGCCCCGGGACAGTCCAACAAGAGACCCAGTACTTC.

CDR3 sequence: CASSPGTSDRTDTQYF. CDR3 bases: TGTGCCAGCAGCCCTGGGACTAGCGACCGCACAGATACGCAGTATTTT. J is TRBJ2-3 and V is TRBV7-2, with 10 bases matching TRBD2. Germline-derived CDR1 and CDR2 are SGHTA and FQGNSA. The V and J ends lost 5 bases and 1 base, in that order; junction bases with no gene match: 6. The CDR3 is 16 amino acids.

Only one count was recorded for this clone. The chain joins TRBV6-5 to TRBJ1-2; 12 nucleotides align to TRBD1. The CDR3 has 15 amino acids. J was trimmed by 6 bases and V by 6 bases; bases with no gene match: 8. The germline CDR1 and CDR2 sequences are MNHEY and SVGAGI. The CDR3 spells CASSRPGQGANGYTF. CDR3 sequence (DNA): TGTGCCAGCAGCCGACCGGGACAGGGGGCGAATGGCTACACCTTC.

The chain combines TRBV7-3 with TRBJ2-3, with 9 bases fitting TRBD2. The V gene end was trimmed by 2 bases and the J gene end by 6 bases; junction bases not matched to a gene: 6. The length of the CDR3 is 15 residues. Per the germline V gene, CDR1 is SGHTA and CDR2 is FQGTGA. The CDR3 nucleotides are TGTGCCAGCAGCTTAGCGGGGGGGTGGTCGGATACGCAGTATTTT. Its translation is CASSLAGGWSDTQYF.

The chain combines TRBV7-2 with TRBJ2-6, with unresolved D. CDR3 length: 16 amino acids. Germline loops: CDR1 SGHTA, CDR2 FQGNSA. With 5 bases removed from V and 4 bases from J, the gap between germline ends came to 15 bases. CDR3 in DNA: TGTGCCAGCAGCCCACAAACCCAGAGGGGGGCCAACGTCCTGACTTTC. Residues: CASSPQTQRGANVLTF. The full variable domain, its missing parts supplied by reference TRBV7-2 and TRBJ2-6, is GAGVSQSPSNKVTEKGKDVELRCDPISGHTALYWYRQSLGQGLEFLIYFQGNSAPDKSGLPSDRFSAERTGGSVSTLTIQRTQQEDSAVYLCASSPQTQRGANVLTFGAGSRLTVL.

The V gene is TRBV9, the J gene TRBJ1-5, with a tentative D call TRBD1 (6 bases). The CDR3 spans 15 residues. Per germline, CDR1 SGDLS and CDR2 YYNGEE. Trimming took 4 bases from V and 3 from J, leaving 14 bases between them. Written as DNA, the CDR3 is TGTGCCAGCAGCCCAGGGGCGGCTATCAATCAGCCCCAGCATTTT. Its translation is CASSPGAAINQPQHF.

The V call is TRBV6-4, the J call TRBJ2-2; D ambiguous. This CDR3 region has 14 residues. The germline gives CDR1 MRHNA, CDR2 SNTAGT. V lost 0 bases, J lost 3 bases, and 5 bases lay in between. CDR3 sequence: CASSDSRDTGELFF. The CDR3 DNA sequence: TGTGCCAGCAGTGACTCGAGAGACACCGGGGAGCTGTTTTTT.

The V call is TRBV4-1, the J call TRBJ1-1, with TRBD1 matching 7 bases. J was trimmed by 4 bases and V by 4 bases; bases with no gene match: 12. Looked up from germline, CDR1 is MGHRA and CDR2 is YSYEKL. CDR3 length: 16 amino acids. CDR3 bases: TGCGCCAGCAGCCCCTCCGACAGGGCGTGGACCACTGAAGCTTTCTTT. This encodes CASSPSDRAWTTEAFF.

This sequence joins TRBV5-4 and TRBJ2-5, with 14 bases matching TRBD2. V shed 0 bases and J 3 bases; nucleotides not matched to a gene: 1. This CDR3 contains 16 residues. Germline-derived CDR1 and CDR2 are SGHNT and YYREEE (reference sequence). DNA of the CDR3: TGTGCCAGCAGCTTGGGACTAGCGGGGGGGGAAGAGACCCAGTACTTC. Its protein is CASSLGLAGGEETQYF.

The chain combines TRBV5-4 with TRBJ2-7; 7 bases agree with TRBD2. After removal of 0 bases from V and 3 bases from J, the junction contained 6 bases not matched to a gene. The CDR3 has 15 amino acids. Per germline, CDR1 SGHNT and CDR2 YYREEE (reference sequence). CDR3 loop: CASSLGGGRVYEQYF. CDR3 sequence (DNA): TGTGCCAGCAGCTTGGGCGGCGGGAGAGTCTACGAGCAGTACTTC.

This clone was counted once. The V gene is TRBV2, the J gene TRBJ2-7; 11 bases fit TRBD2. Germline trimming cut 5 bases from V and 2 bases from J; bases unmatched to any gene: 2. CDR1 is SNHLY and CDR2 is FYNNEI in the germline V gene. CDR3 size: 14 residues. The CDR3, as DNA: TGTGCCAGCAGTAATAGCGGGAGGGCCTACGAGCAGTACTTC. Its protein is CASSNSGRAYEQYF.

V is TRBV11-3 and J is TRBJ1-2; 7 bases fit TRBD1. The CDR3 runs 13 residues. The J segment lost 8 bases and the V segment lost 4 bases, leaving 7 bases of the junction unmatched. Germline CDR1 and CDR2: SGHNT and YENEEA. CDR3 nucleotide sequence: TGTGCCAGCAGCTCAGGGACAGCTTTCGGCTACACCTTC. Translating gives CASSSGTAFGYTF. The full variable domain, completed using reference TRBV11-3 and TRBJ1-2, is EAGVVQSPRYKIIEKKQPVAFWCNPISGHNTLYWYLQNLGQGPELLIRYENEEAVDDSQLPKDRFSAERLKGVDSTLKIQPAELGDSAVYLCASSSGTAFGYTFGSGTRLTVV.